These T cell receptor beta chains were read from a single sample in a study of T cells after yellow fever vaccination. TCRdb reprocessed the 5' RACE reads with MiXCR, giving one entry per CDR3 protein. The sample lists approximately 250,000 distinct CDR3 sequences, about 5.2% occurring once. The sequencing used CD4+ T cells sorted from PBMCs, collected on the day of the yellow fever booster vaccination. These receptors were collected from a man aged 18 to 35 who received the YFV17D yellow fever vaccine. CDR3s include the opening cysteine and the closing phenylalanine or tryptophan. Fields, in order: clone size, D gene, J gene, V gene, CDR3 DNA, CDR3 protein. D genes are given only for firm matches. Clone size is given for some rows only: seen once, a few or many times, or a class if the clone is expanded.

few	TRBD1	TRBJ2-3	TRBV5-1	TGCGCCAGCAGCTGGACAGGGGATCGCACAGATACGCAGTATTTT	CASSWTGDRTDTQYF
NA	NA	TRBJ2-2	TRBV11-2	TGTGCCAGCAGCTATGTAATAGGGGAAACCGGGGAGCTGTTTTTT	CASSYVIGETGELFF
NA	NA	TRBJ2-3	TRBV20-1	TGCAGTGCTAGGGACTACAGAGATACGCAGTATTTT	CSARDYRDTQYF
NA	TRBD1	TRBJ2-5	TRBV29-1	TGCAGCGTCGCCCGGGACAGGGAAGAGACCCAGTACTTC	CSVARDREETQYF
NA	NA	TRBJ2-7	TRBV20-1	TGCAGTGCTAGAGATAGGACCGAGCAGTACTTC	CSARDRTEQYF
NA	NA	TRBJ2-2	TRBV14	TGTGCCAGCAGCCATATCCGGGGGCAGGACACCGGGGAGCTGTTTTTT	CASSHIRGQDTGELFF
few	TRBD1	TRBJ1-6	TRBV11-2	TGTGCCAGCAGCCGACAGGACAGGGTGCATAATTCACCCCTCCACTTT	CASSRQDRVHNSPLHF
NA	NA	TRBJ2-4	TRBV4-1	TGCGCCAGCAGCCGGGGAAGGGGGGGCGAGGGCATTCAGTACTTC	CASSRGRGGEGIQYF
NA	NA	TRBJ1-1	TRBV11-3	TGTGCCAGCAGCTTTGAAGTGAACACTGAAGCTTTCTTT	CASSFEVNTEAFF
few	TRBD1	TRBJ2-1	TRBV16	TGTGCCAGCAGCCCTTACAGGGGAGAGCAGTTCTTC	CASSPYRGEQFF
many	NA	TRBJ2-7	TRBV20-1	TGCAGTGCTGGCAGGGATGACGAGCAGTACTTC	CSAGRDDEQYF
many	NA	TRBJ1-4	TRBV4-3	TGCGCCAGCACCAAAGAGATCCAGGATGAAAAACTGTTTTTT	CASTKEIQDEKLFF
NA	NA	TRBJ2-3	TRBV7-2	TGTGCCAGCAGCTCCTACGGCGGGGGCACAGATACGCAGTATTTT	CASSSYGGGTDTQYF
few	NA	TRBJ1-5	TRBV12-3/TRBV12-4	TGTGCCAGCAGCCCGCAGGGATTTAGCAATCAGCCCCAGCATTTT	CASSPQGFSNQPQHF
many	NA	TRBJ2-5	TRBV10-3	TGTGCCATCAGATCTGGACGGGGAAAAGAGACCCAGTACTTC	CAIRSGRGKETQYF
NA	TRBD1	TRBJ2-1	TRBV2	TGTGCCAGCAGTGGCAGGGGGCTGAATGAGCAGTTCTTC	CASSGRGLNEQFF
NA	TRBD1	TRBJ1-1	TRBV6-2/TRBV6-3	TGTGCCAGCAGTGAAACCGGGACAGCGAACACTGAAGCTTTCTTT	CASSETGTANTEAFF
NA	TRBD1	TRBJ1-5	TRBV5-1	TGCGCCAGCAGCTTGGGTCAGGGGGGTAGCAATCAGCCCCAGCATTTT	CASSLGQGGSNQPQHF
few	TRBD1	TRBJ2-3	TRBV9	TGTGCCAGCAGCACGAGGGGGCAGGGGACAAGCACAGATACGCAGTATTTT	CASSTRGQGTSTDTQYF
many	TRBD1	TRBJ2-1	TRBV12-3/TRBV12-4	TGTGCCAGCAGTCGGGACAGGGGACCTTACAATGAGCAGTTCTTC	CASSRDRGPYNEQFF
NA	NA	TRBJ1-1	TRBV12-3/TRBV12-4	TGTGCCAGCAGTTTAGGGACCGGGGGAAGGTTTCCGAACACTGAAGCTTTCTTT	CASSLGTGGRFPNTEAFF
few	NA	TRBJ2-4	TRBV7-2	TGTGCCAGCAGCCCGCAGGGCCTTCTAGCCAAAAACATTCAGTACTTC	CASSPQGLLAKNIQYF
many	NA	TRBJ1-5	TRBV5-1	TGCGCCAGCAGCTTAGAGGGCTGGGGCAATCAGCCCCAGCATTTT	CASSLEGWGNQPQHF
few	NA	TRBJ2-4	TRBV6-5	TGTGCCAGCAGGGGGAGTCAGCCCAAAAACATTCAGTACTTC	CASRGSQPKNIQYF
many	TRBD2	TRBJ2-1	TRBV7-8	TGTGCCAGCAGACTTCTAGCGGGGGTTGGGAATGAGCAGTTCTTC	CASRLLAGVGNEQFF
few	NA	TRBJ2-5	TRBV6-2/TRBV6-3	TGTGCCAGCAGTTATCTTAACAGGGAAATAAGAGAGACCCAGTACTTC	CASSYLNREIRETQYF
many	TRBD1	TRBJ2-2	TRBV10-3	TGTGCCATCGCGGGACAGGGGGTCGGGGAGCTGTTTTTT	CAIAGQGVGELFF
few	TRBD1	TRBJ2-7	TRBV7-2	TGTGCCAGCAGCGCACAGGGGATCTCCTACGAGCAGTACTTC	CASSAQGISYEQYF
few	NA	TRBJ2-3	TRBV4-2	TGTGCCAGCAGCCTCGGAACTGCGGAAGATACGCAGTATTTT	CASSLGTAEDTQYF
NA	NA	TRBJ2-5	TRBV5-6	TGTGCCAGCAGCTTAGACGTCGACCCGATCATGACCCAGTACTTC	CASSLDVDPIMTQYF
NA	NA	TRBJ2-1	TRBV7-8	TGTGCCAGCAGCTTAGCTAGTTGGGTTGGTGAGCAGTTCTTC	CASSLASWVGEQFF
few	NA	TRBJ1-5	TRBV16	TGTGCCAGCTATCCGGGGGACGGATACAATCAGCCCCAGCATTTT	CASYPGDGYNQPQHF
few	NA	TRBJ2-7	TRBV6-5	TGTGCCAGCACCCGGGGTGGAACCTCCTACGAGCAGTACTTC	CASTRGGTSYEQYF
few	NA	TRBJ1-6	TRBV4-1	TGCGCCAGCAGCCAGTACCCAAGGGGCTCTAATTCACCCCTCCACTTT	CASSQYPRGSNSPLHF